Following are 30 T cell receptor beta chains from one sample sequenced in a study of human T cells and chemical hapten exposure. As for time point: patch test 1, 2 weeks after DPC sensitization. Treatment defined: therapeutic diphenylcyclopropenone sensitization with weekly scalp DPC. TCRdb recomputed calls from the RACE reads with MiXCR, one row per CDR3 protein. Among about 83,000 distinct CDR3 sequences, 7.5% to 9.5% were seen once, and the ten largest hold roughly 1.4%. This sample comprised whole blood, obtained in connection with sensitization to the hapten diphenylcyclopropenone (DPC). Every receptor here comes from a woman in her 30s with alopecia areata. Some clones in this sample may be carry-over from other donors' samples.

The chain couples TRBV11-2 to TRBJ2-3; D is possibly TRBD2 (6 bases). The germline V gene has CDR1 SGHAT and CDR2 FQNNGV. The CDR3 covers 15 residues. Trimming left V 2 bases short and J 5 bases short, with 14 bases between. The CDR3 spells CASSLRSGLVDTQYF. Here the CDR3 DNA reads TGTGCCAGCAGCTTACGATCGGGACTCGTAGATACGCAGTATTTT. The whole variable domain, remainder taken from reference TRBV11-2 and TRBJ2-3, is EAGVAQSPRYKIIEKRQSVAFWCNPISGHATLYWYQQILGQGPKLLIQFQNNGVVDDSQLPKDRFSAERLKGVDSTLKIQPAKLEDSAVYLCASSLRSGLVDTQYFGPGTRLTVL.

This clonotype was seen at least ten times. As DNA, the CDR3 is TGCAGTGCTAGGAGACAGGGGACAGATACGCAGTATTTT. Amino acid sequence: CSARRQGTDTQYF. This chain links TRBV20-1 with TRBJ2-3; 8 nucleotides align to TRBD1. The CDR3 is 13 amino acids. V shed 3 bases and J 3 bases; nucleotides not matched to a gene: 2. Germline V lookup: CDR1 DFQATT, CDR2 SNEGSKA (reference sequence).

This chain uses TRBV7-2 with TRBJ2-1, with TRBD1 identical over 11 bases. CDR3 length: 14 residues. V lost 8 bases, J lost 6 bases, and 6 bases stayed unmatched. Germline CDR1 is SGHTA and CDR2 is FQGNSA. This CDR3 is CASAFGTGGNEQFF. CDR3 nucleotides: TGTGCCAGCGCTTTCGGGACAGGGGGCAATGAGCAGTTCTTC.

In its sample, this clonotype was seen a few times. The J gene is TRBJ2-7, the V gene TRBV5-1, with no clear D. CDR3 size: 14 residues. Germline lookup yields CDR1 SGHRS and CDR2 YFSETQ. V shed 5 bases and J shed 2 bases, with 14 bases lying between them. Here the CDR3 reads CASRNPPEPYEQYF. For the CDR3, the DNA is TGCGCCAGCAGAAACCCGCCAGAGCCCTACGAGCAGTACTTC.

This clonotype showed up just a few times. The junction and the germline gene differ at one end; a read error may be behind it. J is TRBJ2-7 and V is TRBV7-2, with D perhaps assigned TRBD1 or TRBD2 (5 bases each). Germline values: CDR1 SGHTA, CDR2 FQGNSA. The CDR3 has 13 residues. The CDR3 sequence: CASSLAPVAGRNF. CDR3 nucleotides: TGTGCCAGCAGCTTAGCGCCCGTGGCAGGGAGAAACTTC.

This chain links TRBV6-6 with TRBJ2-3, with 10 positions matching TRBD1. The CDR3 runs 16 residues. V gave up 1 base and J gave up 3 bases; unmatched junction bases: 4. CDR1 MNHNY and CDR2 SVGAGI come from the germline V gene (reference sequence). The CDR3 sequence: CASSYWGQGTTDTQYF. CDR3 DNA sequence: TGTGCCAGCAGTTACTGGGGACAGGGGACAACAGATACGCAGTATTTT.

The CDR3 sequence: CASSLGAGGSSYNEQFF. For the CDR3, the DNA is TGTGCCAGCAGTTTAGGAGCAGGGGGGAGCTCCTACAATGAGCAGTTCTTC. The chain uses TRBV28 and TRBJ2-1; weak D call: TRBD1 (7 bases). The V gene's germline CDR1 is MDHEN and CDR2 SYDVKM. V was cut by 2 bases and J by 0 bases, with 14 bases left in between. The CDR3 loop spans 17 amino acids. The whole variable domain, remainder taken from reference TRBV28 and TRBJ2-1, is DVKVTQSSRYLVKRTGEKVFLECVQDMDHENMFWYRQDPGLGLRLIYFSYDVKMKEKGDIPEGYSVSREKKERFSLILESASTNQTSMYLCASSLGAGGSSYNEQFFGPGTRLTVL.

This clonotype has just a few counts. The genes are TRBV9 and TRBJ2-5; 7 nucleotides match TRBD1. In germline, CDR1 is SGDLS, CDR2 YYNGEE. J lost 1 base, V lost 3 bases, and 6 bases had no gene match. The CDR3 runs 15 residues. The DNA of the CDR3 is TGTGCCAGCAGCGCACGGGACAGAGGCCAAGAGACCCAGTACTTC. Translated, it gives CASSARDRGQETQYF.

This clonotype was found many times. V gene TRBV4-2 combines with J gene TRBJ2-1, with TRBD2 identical over 7 bases. Losses at the gene ends were 3 bases for V and 6 bases for J; bases not matched to a gene: 8. This CDR3 is built from 15 residues. Germline-derived CDR1 and CDR2 are LGHNA and YNFKEQ. The CDR3 nucleotides are TGTGCCAGCAGCCAGTCAGGCGGGGGTAGCAATGAGCAGTTCTTC. This sequence encodes CASSQSGGGSNEQFF.

This sequence joins TRBV30 and TRBJ1-5; 9 nucleotides match TRBD1. The CDR3 consists of 13 residues. In germline, CDR1 is GTSNPN, CDR2 SVGIG (reference sequence). Unmatched junction bases numbered 4, after V lost 3 bases and J lost 7 bases. CDR3 sequence reads: CAWSRQGDQPQHF. CDR3 bases: TGTGCCTGGAGCCGACAGGGGGACCAGCCCCAGCATTTT.

This clonotype was recorded many times. J is TRBJ1-2 and V is TRBV6-5, with D unresolved. Germline V lookup: CDR1 MNHEY, CDR2 SVGAGI. Trimming took 2 bases from V and 8 from J, leaving 6 bases between them. CDR3 length equals 11 residues. CDR3 sequence: CASSYGGGYTF. The CDR3 DNA follows: TGTGCCAGCAGTTACGGTGGAGGCTACACCTTC.

This clonotype was seen repeatedly, ten times or more. Here the CDR3 reads CAISYSGGKGDTQYF. The CDR3 region has the DNA TGTGCCATCAGTTATAGCGGGGGGAAAGGGGATACGCAGTATTTT. V is TRBV10-3 and J is TRBJ2-3; 10 bases fit TRBD2. The CDR3 is 15 amino acids. CDR1 ENHRY and CDR2 SYGVKD come from the germline V gene. V shed 5 bases and J 6 bases; nucleotides not matched to a gene: 8.

The chain employs TRBV5-6 and TRBJ2-7; D is unresolved. The V end lost 1 base, the J end lost 1 base, and 12 bases lay between the germline ends. The CDR3 totals 15 residues. The germline V gene encodes CDR1 SGHDT and CDR2 YYEEEE. DNA for the CDR3: TGTGCCAGCAGCTTGCGGTCCTTCGGGTCCTACGAGCAGTACTTC. This sequence encodes CASSLRSFGSYEQYF.

At least ten counts were recorded for this clonotype. The chain joins TRBV19 to TRBJ1-6; D ambiguous. V was trimmed by 1 base and J by 8 bases, leaving 6 bases between them. The CDR3 covers 13 residues. The germline V gene has CDR1 LNHDA and CDR2 SQIVND (reference sequence). The CDR3 sequence: CASSIALHSPLHF. The CDR3 DNA reads as TGTGCCAGTAGTATAGCTCTCCATTCACCCCTCCACTTT.

This clonotype was counted many times. The genes are TRBV5-6 and TRBJ1-1; 10 nucleotides match TRBD1. This CDR3 is built from 15 residues. Trimming cost V 4 bases and J 6 bases; bases outside gene matches: 9. CDR1 and CDR2 (germline): SGHDT, YYEEEE. The DNA for the CDR3 is TGTGCCAGCAGCCACACCGGGACAGGGGTCTCTGAAGCTTTCTTT. It is translated as CASSHTGTGVSEAFF.

This clonotype came up many times. The chain is built from TRBV12-3 or TRBV12-4 and TRBJ2-3; tentatively, D is TRBD2 (5 bases). V lost 5 bases and J 0 bases, leaving 15 bases between the germline ends. This CDR3 contains 16 residues. The CDR3 reads CASSLLAQGSTDTQYF. The CDR3 nucleotides are TGTGCCAGCAGTCTTCTAGCACAAGGAAGCACAGATACGCAGTATTTT.

This clonotype has a handful of counts. The gene calls are TRBV5-1 and TRBJ2-1, with D unresolved. The length of the CDR3 is 17 residues. From germline, CDR1 is SGHRS and CDR2 YFSETQ. Trimming pared 6 bases from V and 0 bases from J, leaving 19 bases between. The CDR3, as DNA: TGCGCCAGCATGCCGGACCTCATGGGTAGCTCCTACAATGAGCAGTTCTTC. It specifies CASMPDLMGSSYNEQFF.

On this clonotype: Its ends do not fully match the called genes, so a read error is possible. This rearrangement joins TRBV7-9 to TRBJ1-1; D call uncertain. CDR1 and CDR2 from the germline V gene are SEHNR and FQNEAQ (reference sequence). The length of the CDR3 is 15 residues. This chain's CDR3 is CVSTMVWGLGTEAFF. The DNA of the CDR3 is TGTGTCAGCACCATGGTTTGGGGTCTCGGCACTGAAGCTTTCTTT.

The chain combines TRBV19 with TRBJ1-5; 7 bases are a match to TRBD1. V was pared by 5 bases and J by 4 bases, with 5 bases of the junction left unmatched. Germline V gene lookup returns CDR1 LNHDA and CDR2 SQIVND (reference sequence). The CDR3 consists of 14 residues. The DNA for the CDR3 is TGTGCCAGTAGTCCGGCAGGGGGGAATCAGCCCCAGCATTTT. Translating it yields CASSPAGGNQPQHF.

The rearrangement joins TRBV12-3 or TRBV12-4 to TRBJ1-1, with D possibly TRBD1 on 6 matching bases. Between the trimmed V and J ends, which lost 5 bases and 4 bases, there was a span of 11 bases. This CDR3 region has 13 residues. The CDR3, as DNA: TGTGCCAGCAGTCCCGACAGGTCCACTGAAGCTTTCTTT. Its translation: CASSPDRSTEAFF.

As concerns this clonotype: A single base separates this from a much larger clone, so it may be a read error. This CDR3 is CASSPGQCNQPQHF. The CDR3 DNA follows: TGTGCCAGCAGCCCGGGACAGTGCAATCAGCCCCAGCATTTT. This sequence joins TRBV4-2 and TRBJ1-5, with 7 bases matching TRBD1. CDR1 and CDR2 (germline): LGHNA, YNFKEQ. With 4 bases clipped from V and 2 bases from J, the junction kept 2 bases outside the gene matches. The length of the CDR3 is 14 residues.

The chain carries TRBV15 and TRBJ2-3; D not resolved. Trimming removed 5 bases from V and 0 bases from J, with 12 bases in between. From germline, CDR1 is LNHNV and CDR2 YYDKDF (reference sequence). This CDR3 region has 15 residues. CDR3 in amino acids: CATSGSGISTDTQYF. The CDR3 region has the DNA TGTGCCACCAGCGGGTCCGGAATTAGCACAGATACGCAGTATTTT.

The chain carries TRBV12-3 or TRBV12-4 and TRBJ1-4; the D gene is possibly TRBD1 (6 bases). V lost 6 bases and J lost 6, with 14 bases in between. This CDR3 is 14 amino acids long. CDR3 sequence reads: CASRLAGADEKLFF. CDR3 in DNA: TGTGCCAGCAGGTTGGCGGGGGCAGATGAAAAACTGTTTTTT.

This clonotype came up a few times. At one of its ends the junction is not consistent with the germline gene, which may arise from a read error. The chain carries TRBV2 and TRBJ2-1; 9 nucleotides line up with TRBD1. CDR3 size: 11 residues. Germline V lookup: CDR1 SNHLY, CDR2 FYNNEI. CDR3 sequence: CASSVRDRVNF. CDR3 DNA: TGTGCCAGCAGTGTCCGGGACAGGGTAAATTTC.

The rearrangement joins TRBV3-1 to TRBJ1-1; D is possibly TRBD1 (5 bases). Trimming removed 1 base from V and 3 bases from J, with 18 bases in between. The CDR3 is made up of 17 amino acids. Germline values: CDR1 LGHDT, CDR2 YNNKEL (reference sequence). The CDR3 sequence: CASSQGIGAGKYTEAFF. The DNA for the CDR3 is TGTGCCAGCAGCCAAGGAATCGGGGCGGGAAAATACACTGAAGCTTTCTTT.

This clonotype was found a few times. The chain has TRBV10-3 and TRBJ1-1, with TRBD1 as a possible D gene (5 bases). This CDR3 is 15 amino acids long. Germline CDR1 reads ENHRY; CDR2 reads SYGVKD. V was cut by 10 bases and J by 1 base, with 19 bases left in between. For the CDR3, the DNA is TGTGCCACCTCTGGAGCGCCAGGGAGGAACACTGAAGCTTTCTTT. Protein sequence: CATSGAPGRNTEAFF.

This clonotype was observed a few times. The chain has TRBV12-3 or TRBV12-4 and TRBJ1-1; a possible D gene is TRBD1 (5 bases). The CDR3 covers 13 residues. V lost 3 bases, J lost 1 base, and 6 bases lay in between. The CDR3 DNA reads as TGTGCCAGCAGTTTTCAGGGGAACACTGAAGCTTTCTTT. Translating it yields CASSFQGNTEAFF.

In its sample, this clonotype was seen a few times. V usage is TRBV9 and J usage is TRBJ1-2; D not resolved. This CDR3 has 14 residues. The germline V and J ends were trimmed by 3 bases and 4 bases, with 13 bases remaining between them. Germline CDR1 and CDR2: SGDLS and YYNGEE. The CDR3 region is CASSEGNVLYGYTF. The CDR3 region has the DNA TGTGCCAGCAGCGAGGGTAATGTCCTCTATGGCTACACCTTC.

This clonotype was observed at least ten times. The V gene is TRBV20-1, the J gene TRBJ2-5; 13 nucleotides agree with TRBD2. From germline, CDR1 is DFQATT and CDR2 SNEGSKA (reference sequence). The CDR3 spans 14 residues. V lost 5 bases, J lost 9 bases, and 9 bases stayed unmatched. CDR3 protein: CSAGLAGASGSQYF. CDR3 bases: TGCAGTGCTGGACTAGCGGGAGCCTCTGGGTCCCAGTACTTC.

This chain connects TRBV5-4 to TRBJ1-6; weak D call: TRBD1 (5 bases). The CDR3 totals 14 residues. Germline CDR1 is SGHNT and CDR2 is YYREEE (reference sequence). V was trimmed by 2 bases and J by 9 bases, leaving 12 bases between them. This CDR3 is CASSFSWGGSPLHF. In DNA form, the CDR3 reads TGTGCCAGCAGCTTTTCATGGGGCGGTTCACCCCTCCACTTT.